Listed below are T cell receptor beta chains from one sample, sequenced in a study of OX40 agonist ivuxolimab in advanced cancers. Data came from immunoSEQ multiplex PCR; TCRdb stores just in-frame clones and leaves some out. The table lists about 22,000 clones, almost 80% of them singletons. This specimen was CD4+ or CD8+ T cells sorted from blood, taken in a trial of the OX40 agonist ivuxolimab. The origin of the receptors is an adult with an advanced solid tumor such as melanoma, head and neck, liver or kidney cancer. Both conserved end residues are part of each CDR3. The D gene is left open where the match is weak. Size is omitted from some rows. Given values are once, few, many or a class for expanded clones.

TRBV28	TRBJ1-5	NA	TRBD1	TGTGCCAGCATCCGGGACAGGGTGAATCAGCCCCAGCATTTT	CASIRDRVNQPQHF
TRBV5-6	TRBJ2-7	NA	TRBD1	TGTGCCAGCAGCTTAAATATCGATCAGGGGGCGCTCACCTACGAGCAGTACTTC	CASSLNIDQGALTYEQYF
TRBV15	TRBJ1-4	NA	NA	TGTGCCACCAGGGAGGGACATTCGGCAACTAATGAAAAACTGTTTTTT	CATREGHSATNEKLFF
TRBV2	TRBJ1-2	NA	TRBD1	TGTGCCAGCAGTGAACTGAGACAGGGGAACTATGGCTACACCTTC	CASSELRQGNYGYTF
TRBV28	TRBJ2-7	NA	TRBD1	TGTGCCAGCAGTGCAAGGGACAGACACTACGAGCAGTACTTC	CASSARDRHYEQYF
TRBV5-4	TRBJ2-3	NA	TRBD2	TGTGCCAGCAGCTTGTCCGTCGCTAGCGGGGGCGATACGCAGTATTTT	CASSLSVASGGDTQYF
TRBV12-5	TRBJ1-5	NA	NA	TGTGCTAGTGGTTTGGACCTCTGGGCTCAGCCCCAGCATTTT	CASGLDLWAQPQHF
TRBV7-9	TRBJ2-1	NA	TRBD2	TGTGCCAGCAGCTTAGCGAGGACTAGCGGGGGTGATGAGCAGTTCTTC	CASSLARTSGGDEQFF
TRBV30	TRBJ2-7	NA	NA	TGTGCCTGGAGCCGAAGGAGCTCCTACGAGCAGTACTTC	CAWSRRSSYEQYF
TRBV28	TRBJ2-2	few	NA	TGTGCCAGCAGTTATGGGTACACCGGGGAGCTGTTTTTT	CASSYGYTGELFF
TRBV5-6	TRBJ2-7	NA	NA	TGTGCCAGCAGCCACTCGGAATACGAGCAGTACTTC	CASSHSEYEQYF
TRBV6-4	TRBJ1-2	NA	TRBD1	TGTGCCAGCAGCCAGGACAGGGGAGGTGGCTACACCTTC	CASSQDRGGGYTF
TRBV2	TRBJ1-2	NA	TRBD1	TGTGCCAGCATTAAGGGACAGGGGGTCTATGGCTACACCTTC	CASIKGQGVYGYTF
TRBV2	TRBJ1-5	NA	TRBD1	TGTGCCAGCAGTGTTGACAGGGGAGTAGGACAGCCCCAGCATTTT	CASSVDRGVGQPQHF
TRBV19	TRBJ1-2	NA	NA	TGTGCCAGTAGTATTAACCGAAAGGATGGCTACACCTTC	CASSINRKDGYTF
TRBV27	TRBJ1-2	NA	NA	TGTGCCAGCAGGGACAACTATGGCTACACCTTC	CASRDNYGYTF
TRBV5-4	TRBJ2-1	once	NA	TGTGCCAGCAGGCCGGTGGGCAGGGGCTCCTACAATGAGCAGTTCTTC	CASRPVGRGSYNEQFF
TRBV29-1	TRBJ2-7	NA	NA	TGCAGCGTTGAAGGGTTAAACTACGAGCAGTACTTC	CSVEGLNYEQYF
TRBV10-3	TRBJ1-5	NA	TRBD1	TGTGCCATCAGTGATCAGGGGGCGGGGCAGCCCCAGCATTTT	CAISDQGAGQPQHF
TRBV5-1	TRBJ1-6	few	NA	TGCGCCAGCAGCGTCGGGACGGTGAATAATTCACCCCTCCACTTT	CASSVGTVNNSPLHF
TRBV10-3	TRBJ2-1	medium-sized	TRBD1	TGTGCCATCGGCACCGGGACAGGTATCAATGAGCAGTTCTTC	CAIGTGTGINEQFF
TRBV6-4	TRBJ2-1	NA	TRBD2	TGTGCCAGCAGTGAAGGTAGCGGGGGGTACAATGAGCAGTTCTTC	CASSEGSGGYNEQFF
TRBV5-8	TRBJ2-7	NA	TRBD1	TGTGCCAGCAGGCGGACAGGGGGCTCCTACGAGCAGTACTTC	CASRRTGGSYEQYF
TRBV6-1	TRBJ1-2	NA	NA	TGTGCCAGCAGTGACCGAGACGGTGCAAATGGCTACACCTTC	CASSDRDGANGYTF
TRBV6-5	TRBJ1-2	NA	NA	TGTGCCAGCAGTTCCAACTTGGGTGGCTACACCTTC	CASSSNLGGYTF
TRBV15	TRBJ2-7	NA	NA	TGTGCCACCAGCAGAGATAGGGACCTCTACGAGCAGTACTTC	CATSRDRDLYEQYF
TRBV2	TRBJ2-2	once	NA	TGTGCCAGCAGTAGCCAGGGAAACCGCGGGGAGCTGTTTTTT	CASSSQGNRGELFF
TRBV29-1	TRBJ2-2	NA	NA	TGCAGCGCTCTAGGACCGACCGGGGAGCTGTTTTTT	CSALGPTGELFF
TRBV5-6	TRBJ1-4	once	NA	TGTGCCAGCAGCTTGGAGGTGGGCGAGGATGAAAAACTGTTTTTT	CASSLEVGEDEKLFF
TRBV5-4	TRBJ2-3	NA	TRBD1	TGTGCCAGTCCTGGACAGGACGCAGGAGATACGCAGTATTTT	CASPGQDAGDTQYF
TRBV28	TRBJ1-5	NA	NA	TGTGCCAGCAGTTTATTGATGCCCACGCCGCACAGCAATCAGCCCCAGCATTTT	CASSLLMPTPHSNQPQHF
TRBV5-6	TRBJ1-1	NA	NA	TGTGCCAGCAGCTTGGGATTGGCTGAAGCTTTCTTT	CASSLGLAEAFF
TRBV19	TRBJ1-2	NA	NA	TGTGCCAGTAGTTTCGGGGGTGCCTATGGCTACACCTTC	CASSFGGAYGYTF
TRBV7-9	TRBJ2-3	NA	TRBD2	TGTGCCAGCAGCTTCAGTTTAGAGCGGGGGGGCACAGATACGCAGTATTTT	CASSFSLERGGTDTQYF
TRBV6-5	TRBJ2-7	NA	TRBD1	TGTGCCAGCAGTTACAACGACAGGGGCGAGCAGTACTTC	CASSYNDRGEQYF
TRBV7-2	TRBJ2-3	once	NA	TGTGCCAGCAGCTTAGTCTCGGGGGACACAGATACGCAGTATTTT	CASSLVSGDTDTQYF
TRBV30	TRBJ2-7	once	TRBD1	TGTGCCTGGGGACAGGGACAGTCCTACGAGCAGTACTTC	CAWGQGQSYEQYF
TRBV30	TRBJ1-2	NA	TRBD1	TGTGCCTGGAGTCAACAGGGGAAGGGCTATGGCTACACCTTC	CAWSQQGKGYGYTF
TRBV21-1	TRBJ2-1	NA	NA	TGTGCCAGCAGCAAACGGACTAGCGGGGGGTTAGCCTACAATGAGCAGTTCTTC	CASSKRTSGGLAYNEQFF
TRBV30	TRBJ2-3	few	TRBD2	TGTGCCTGGGAAAACTCTCGACTAGCGGGGGGCCGAACGGATACGCAGTATTTT	CAWENSRLAGGRTDTQYF
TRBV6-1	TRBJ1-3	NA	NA	TGTGCCAGCAGTGAAAGGATCTCTGGAAACACCATATATTTT	CASSERISGNTIYF
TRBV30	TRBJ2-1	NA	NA	TGTGCCTGGAATGTCTACAATGAGCAGTTCTTC	CAWNVYNEQFF
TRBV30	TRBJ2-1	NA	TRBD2	TGTGCCTGGAGTAAGCCGGGACTAGGAGTCCTCAGTGAGCAGTTCTTC	CAWSKPGLGVLSEQFF
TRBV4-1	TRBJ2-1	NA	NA	TGCGCCAGCAGCCAAGATCCAAGACTTAATTACAATGAGCAGTTCTTC	CASSQDPRLNYNEQFF
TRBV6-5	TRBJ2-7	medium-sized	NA	TGTGCCAGCAGTTACCTACAGGGACCCTACGAGCAGTACTTC	CASSYLQGPYEQYF
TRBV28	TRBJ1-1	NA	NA	TGTGCCAGCAGTTTATATACAGGGACTTGGACTGAAGCTTTCTTT	CASSLYTGTWTEAFF
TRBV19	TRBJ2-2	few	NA	TGTGCCAGTAGTATACAGGGGCTGGACACCGGGGAGCTGTTTTTT	CASSIQGLDTGELFF
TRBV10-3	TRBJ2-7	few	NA	TGTGCCATCAGTGAGCGGAGACCAGGCGCCTACGAGCAGTACTTC	CAISERRPGAYEQYF
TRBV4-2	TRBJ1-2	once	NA	TGTGCCAGCAGCCAAGACCAAGCAGTGTACTATGGCTACACCTTC	CASSQDQAVYYGYTF
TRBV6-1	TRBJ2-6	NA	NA	TGTGCCAGCAGTGAACACGGGTCCGGGGCCAACGTCCTGACTTTC	CASSEHGSGANVLTF
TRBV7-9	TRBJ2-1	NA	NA	TGTGCCAGCAGCTCCCCCCGGGGGAATGAGCAGTTCTTC	CASSSPRGNEQFF
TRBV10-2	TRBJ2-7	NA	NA	TGCGCCAGCAGTGAGGTGGGGGAAGGCGACGAGCAGTACTTC	CASSEVGEGDEQYF
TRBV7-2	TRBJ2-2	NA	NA	TGTGCCAGCAGCCCCGACAGATACACCGGGGAGCTGTTTTTT	CASSPDRYTGELFF